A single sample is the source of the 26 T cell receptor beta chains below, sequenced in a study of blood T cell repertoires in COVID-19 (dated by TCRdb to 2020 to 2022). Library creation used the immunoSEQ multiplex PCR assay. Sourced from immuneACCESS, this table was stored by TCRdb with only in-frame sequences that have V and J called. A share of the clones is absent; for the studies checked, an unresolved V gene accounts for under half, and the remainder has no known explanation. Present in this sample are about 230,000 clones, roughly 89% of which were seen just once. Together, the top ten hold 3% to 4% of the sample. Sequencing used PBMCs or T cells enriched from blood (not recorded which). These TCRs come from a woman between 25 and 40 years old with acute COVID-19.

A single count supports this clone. The DNA for the CDR3 is TGTGCCTGGAGGGGAAGCGGGGGGACCTACAATGAGCAGTTCTTC. Translated: CAWRGSGGTYNEQFF. The chain combines TRBV30 with TRBJ2-1, with TRBD2 matching 9 bases. Germline V lookup: CDR1 GTSNPN, CDR2 SVGIG (reference sequence). This CDR3 region has 15 residues. Trimming removed 3 bases from V and 2 bases from J; junction bases left unmatched: 5. Using reference TRBV30 and TRBJ2-1 for the parts outside the CDR3, the full variable domain is SQTIHQWPATLVQPVGSPLSLECTVEGTSNPNLYWYRQAAGRGLQLLFYSVGIGQISSEVPQNLSASRPQDRQFILSSKKLLLSDSGFYLCAWRGSGGTYNEQFFGPGTRLTVL.

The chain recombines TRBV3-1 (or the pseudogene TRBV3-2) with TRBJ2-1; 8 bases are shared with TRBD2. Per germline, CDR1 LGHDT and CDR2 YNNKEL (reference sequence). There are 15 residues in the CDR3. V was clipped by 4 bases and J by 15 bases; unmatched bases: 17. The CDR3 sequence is CASSPSSAGEERAFF. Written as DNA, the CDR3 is TGTGCCAGCAGCCCCTCTTCAGCGGGGGAAGAAAGGGCGTTCTTC.

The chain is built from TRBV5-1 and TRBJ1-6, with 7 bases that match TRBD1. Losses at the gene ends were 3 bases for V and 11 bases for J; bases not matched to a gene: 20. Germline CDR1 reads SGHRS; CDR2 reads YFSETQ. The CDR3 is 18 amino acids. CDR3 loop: CASSSNSGHGTDSPPLHF. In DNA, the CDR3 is TGCGCCAGCAGCTCAAACAGCGGACACGGGACAGACAGCCCACCCCTCCACTTT.

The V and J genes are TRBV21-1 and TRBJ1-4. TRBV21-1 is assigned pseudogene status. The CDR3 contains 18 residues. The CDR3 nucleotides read TGTGCCAGCAGAAAACCCTCGGCGGCGGGGATAACTAATGAAAAACTGTTTTTT. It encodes CASRKPSAAGITNEKLFF.

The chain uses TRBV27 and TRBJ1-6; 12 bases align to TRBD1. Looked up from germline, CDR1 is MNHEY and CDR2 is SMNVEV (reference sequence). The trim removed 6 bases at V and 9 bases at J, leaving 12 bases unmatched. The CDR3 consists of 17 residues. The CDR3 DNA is TGTGCCAGCAGGAGACCCGGGACAGGGGGCCCTGGTTCACCCCTCCACTTT. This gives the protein CASRRPGTGGPGSPLHF.

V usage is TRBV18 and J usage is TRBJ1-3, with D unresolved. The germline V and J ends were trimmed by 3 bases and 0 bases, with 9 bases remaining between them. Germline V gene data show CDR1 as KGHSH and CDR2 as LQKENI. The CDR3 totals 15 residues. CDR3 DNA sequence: TGTGCCAGCTCACCTGAGGCAACCTCTGGAAACACCATATATTTT. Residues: CASSPEATSGNTIYF. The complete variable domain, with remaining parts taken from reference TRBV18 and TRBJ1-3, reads NAGVMQNPRHLVRRRGQEARLRCSPMKGHSHVYWYRQLPEEGLKFMVYLQKENIIDESGMPKERFSAEFPKEGPSILRIQQVVRGDSAAYFCASSPEATSGNTIYFGEGSWLTVV.

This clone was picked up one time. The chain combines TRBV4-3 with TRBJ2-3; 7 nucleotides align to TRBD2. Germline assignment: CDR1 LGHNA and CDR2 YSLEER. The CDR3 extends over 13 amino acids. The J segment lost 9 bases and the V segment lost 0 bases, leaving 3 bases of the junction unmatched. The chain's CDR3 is CASSQEYGRTQYF. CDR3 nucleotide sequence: TGCGCCAGCAGCCAAGAGTACGGGAGGACGCAGTATTTT.

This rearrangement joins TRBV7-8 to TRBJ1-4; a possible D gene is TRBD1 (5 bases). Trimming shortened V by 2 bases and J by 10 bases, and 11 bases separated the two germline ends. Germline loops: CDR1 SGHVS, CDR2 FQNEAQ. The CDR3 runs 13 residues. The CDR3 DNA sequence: TGTGCCAGCAGCTTATCGGGGGTTGGAAAACTGTTTTTT. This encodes CASSLSGVGKLFF.

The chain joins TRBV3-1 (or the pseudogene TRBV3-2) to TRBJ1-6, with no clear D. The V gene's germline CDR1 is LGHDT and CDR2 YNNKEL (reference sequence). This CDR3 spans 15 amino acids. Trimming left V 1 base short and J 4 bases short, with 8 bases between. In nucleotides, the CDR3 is TGTGCCAGCAGCCAAGTGGCCGATTATAATTCACCCCTCCACTTT. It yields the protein CASSQVADYNSPLHF.

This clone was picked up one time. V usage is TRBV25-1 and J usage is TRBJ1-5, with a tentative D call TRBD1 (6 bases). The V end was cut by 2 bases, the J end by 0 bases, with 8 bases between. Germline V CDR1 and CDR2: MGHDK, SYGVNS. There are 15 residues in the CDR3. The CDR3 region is CASSETGNSNQPQHF. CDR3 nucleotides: TGTGCCAGCAGTGAAACAGGGAATAGCAATCAGCCCCAGCATTTT.

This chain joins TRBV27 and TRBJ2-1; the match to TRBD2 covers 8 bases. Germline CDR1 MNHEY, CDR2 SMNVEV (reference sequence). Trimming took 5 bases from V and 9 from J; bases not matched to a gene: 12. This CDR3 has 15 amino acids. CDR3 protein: CASSLRPAREGEQFF. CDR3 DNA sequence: TGTGCCAGCAGTCTCAGACCCGCCCGGGAGGGTGAGCAGTTCTTC.

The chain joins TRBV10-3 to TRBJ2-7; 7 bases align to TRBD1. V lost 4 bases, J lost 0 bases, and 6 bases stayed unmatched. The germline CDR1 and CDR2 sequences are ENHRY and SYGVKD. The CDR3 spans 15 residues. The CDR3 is CAISASGTASYEQYF. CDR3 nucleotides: TGTGCCATCAGTGCCTCCGGGACAGCCTCCTACGAGCAGTACTTC.

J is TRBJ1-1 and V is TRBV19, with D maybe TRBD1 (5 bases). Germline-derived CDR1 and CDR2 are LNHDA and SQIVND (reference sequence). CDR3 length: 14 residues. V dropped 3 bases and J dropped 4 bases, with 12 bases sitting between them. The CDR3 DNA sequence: TGTGCCAGTAGTATGGGCGGGGGATTCACTGAAGCTTTCTTT. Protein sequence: CASSMGGGFTEAFF.

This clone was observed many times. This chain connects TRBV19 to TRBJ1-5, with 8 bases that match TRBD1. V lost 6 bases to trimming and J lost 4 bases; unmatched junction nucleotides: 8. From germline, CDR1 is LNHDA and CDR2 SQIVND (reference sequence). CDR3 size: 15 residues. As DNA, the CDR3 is TGTGCCAGTAGACCAGGGGGCGCGGGAAATCAGCCCCAGCATTTT. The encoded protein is CASRPGGAGNQPQHF. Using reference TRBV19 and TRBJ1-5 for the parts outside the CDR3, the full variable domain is DGGITQSPKYLFRKEGQNVTLSCEQNLNHDAMYWYRQDPGQGLRLIYYSQIVNDFQKGDIAEGYSVSREKKESFPLTVTSAQKNPTAFYLCASRPGGAGNQPQHFGDGTRLSIL.

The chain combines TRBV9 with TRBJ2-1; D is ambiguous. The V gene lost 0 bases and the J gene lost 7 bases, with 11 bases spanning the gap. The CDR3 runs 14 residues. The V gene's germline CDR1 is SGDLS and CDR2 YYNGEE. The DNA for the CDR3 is TGTGCCAGCAGCGTAGGGTTTCCTAGGAATGAGCAGTTCTTC. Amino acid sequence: CASSVGFPRNEQFF.

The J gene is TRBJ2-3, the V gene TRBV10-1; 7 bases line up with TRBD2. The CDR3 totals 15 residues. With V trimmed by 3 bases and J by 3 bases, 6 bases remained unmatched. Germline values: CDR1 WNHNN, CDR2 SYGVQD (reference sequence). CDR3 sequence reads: CASSDRGEGTDTQYF. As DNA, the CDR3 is TGCGCCAGCAGTGATCGGGGGGAAGGGACAGATACGCAGTATTTT.

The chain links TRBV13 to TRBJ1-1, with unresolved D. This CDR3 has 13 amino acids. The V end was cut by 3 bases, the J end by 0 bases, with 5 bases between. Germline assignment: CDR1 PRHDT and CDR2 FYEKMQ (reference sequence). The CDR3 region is CASSLVVNTEAFF. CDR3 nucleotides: TGTGCCAGCAGCTTGGTAGTGAACACTGAAGCTTTCTTT.

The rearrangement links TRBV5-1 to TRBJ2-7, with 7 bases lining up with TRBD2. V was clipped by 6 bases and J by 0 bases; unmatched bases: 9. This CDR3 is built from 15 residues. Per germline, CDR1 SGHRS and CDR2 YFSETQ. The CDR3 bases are TGCGCCAGCACCCGAGGGGAGGGATTCTCCTACGAGCAGTACTTC. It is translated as CASTRGEGFSYEQYF.

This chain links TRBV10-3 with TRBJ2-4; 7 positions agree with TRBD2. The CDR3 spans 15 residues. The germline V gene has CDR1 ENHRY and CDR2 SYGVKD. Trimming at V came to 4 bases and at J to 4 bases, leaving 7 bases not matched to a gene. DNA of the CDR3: TGTGCCATCAGTGGCACCCGGGAGGCAAAAAACATTCAGTACTTC. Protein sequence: CAISGTREAKNIQYF.

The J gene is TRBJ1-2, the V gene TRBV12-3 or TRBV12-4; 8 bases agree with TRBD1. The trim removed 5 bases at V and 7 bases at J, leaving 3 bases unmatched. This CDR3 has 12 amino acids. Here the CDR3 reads CASSPDRAGYTF. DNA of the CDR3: TGTGCCAGCAGTCCGGACAGGGCTGGCTACACCTTC.

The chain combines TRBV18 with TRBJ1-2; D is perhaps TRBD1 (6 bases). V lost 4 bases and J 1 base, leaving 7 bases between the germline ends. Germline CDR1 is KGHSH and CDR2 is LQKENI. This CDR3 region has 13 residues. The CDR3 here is CASSQGDNYGYTF. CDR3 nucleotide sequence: TGTGCCAGCTCACAGGGGGATAACTATGGCTACACCTTC.

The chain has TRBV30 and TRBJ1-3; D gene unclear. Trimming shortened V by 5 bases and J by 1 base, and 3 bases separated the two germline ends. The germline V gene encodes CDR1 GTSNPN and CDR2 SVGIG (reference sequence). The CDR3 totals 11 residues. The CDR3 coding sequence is TGTGCCTGGCATTCTGGAAACACCATATATTTT. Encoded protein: CAWHSGNTIYF.

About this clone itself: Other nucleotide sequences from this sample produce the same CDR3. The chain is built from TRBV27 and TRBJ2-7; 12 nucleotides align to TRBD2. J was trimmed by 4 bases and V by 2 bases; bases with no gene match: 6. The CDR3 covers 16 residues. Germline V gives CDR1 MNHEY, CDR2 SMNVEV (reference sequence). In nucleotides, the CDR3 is TGTGCCAGCAGTTTACTAGCGGGGGGGCTCGGGTACGAGCAGTACTTC. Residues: CASSLLAGGLGYEQYF.

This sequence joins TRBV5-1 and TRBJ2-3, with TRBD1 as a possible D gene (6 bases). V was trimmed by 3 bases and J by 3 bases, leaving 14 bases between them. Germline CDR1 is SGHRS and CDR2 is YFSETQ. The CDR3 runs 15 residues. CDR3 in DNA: TGCGCCAGCAGCTCGGGGCAGGGGCAGACAGATACGCAGTATTTT. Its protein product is CASSSGQGQTDTQYF. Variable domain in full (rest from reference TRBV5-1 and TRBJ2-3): KAGVTQTPRYLIKTRGQQVTLSCSPISGHRSVSWYQQTPGQGLQFLFEYFSETQRNKGNFPGRFSGRQFSNSRSEMNVSTLELGDSALYLCASSSGQGQTDTQYFGPGTRLTVL.

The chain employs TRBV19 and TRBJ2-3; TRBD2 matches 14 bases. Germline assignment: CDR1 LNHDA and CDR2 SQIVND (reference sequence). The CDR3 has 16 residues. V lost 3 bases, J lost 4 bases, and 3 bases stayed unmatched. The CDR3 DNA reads TGTGCCAGTAGTATCCGACTAGCGGGGGGGTCAGATACGCAGTATTTT. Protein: CASSIRLAGGSDTQYF.

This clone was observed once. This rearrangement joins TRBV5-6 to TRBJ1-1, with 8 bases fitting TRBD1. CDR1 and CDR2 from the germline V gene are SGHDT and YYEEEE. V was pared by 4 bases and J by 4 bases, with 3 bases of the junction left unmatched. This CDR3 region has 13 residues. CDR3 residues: CASSVDRGTEAFF. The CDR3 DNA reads TGTGCCAGCAGCGTCGACAGGGGCACTGAAGCTTTCTTT.